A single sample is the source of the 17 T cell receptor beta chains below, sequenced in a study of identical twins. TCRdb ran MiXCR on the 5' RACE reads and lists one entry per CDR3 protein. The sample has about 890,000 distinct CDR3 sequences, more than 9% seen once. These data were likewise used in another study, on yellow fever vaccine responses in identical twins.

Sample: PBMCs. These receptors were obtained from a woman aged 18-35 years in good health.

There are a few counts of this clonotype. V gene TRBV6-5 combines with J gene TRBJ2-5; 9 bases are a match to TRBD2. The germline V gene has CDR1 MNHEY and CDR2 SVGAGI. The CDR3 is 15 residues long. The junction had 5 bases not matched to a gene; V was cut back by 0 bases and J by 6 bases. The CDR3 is CASSYSRGGRQTQYF. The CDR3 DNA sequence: TGTGCCAGCAGTTACTCGCGGGGGGGTCGGCAGACCCAGTACTTC.

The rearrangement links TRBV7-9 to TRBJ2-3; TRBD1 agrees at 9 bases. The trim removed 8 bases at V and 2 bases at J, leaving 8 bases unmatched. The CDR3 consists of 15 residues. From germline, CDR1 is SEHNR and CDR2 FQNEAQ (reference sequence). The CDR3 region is CASQPQGAITDTQYF. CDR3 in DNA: TGTGCCAGCCAACCACAGGGGGCTATCACAGATACGCAGTATTTT. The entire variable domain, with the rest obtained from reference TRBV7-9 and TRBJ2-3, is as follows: DTGVSQNPRHKITKRGQNVTFRCDPISEHNRLYWYRQTLGQGPEFLTYFQNEAQLEKSRLLSDRFSAERPKGSFSTLEIQRTEQGDSAMYLCASQPQGAITDTQYFGPGTRLTVL.

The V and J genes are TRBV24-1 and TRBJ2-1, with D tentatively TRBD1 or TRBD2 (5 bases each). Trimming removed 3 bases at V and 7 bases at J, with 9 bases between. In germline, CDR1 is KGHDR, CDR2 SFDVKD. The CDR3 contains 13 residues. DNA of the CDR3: TGTGCCACCAGTGATCGAGGGACGAATGAGCAGTTCTTC. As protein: CATSDRGTNEQFF.

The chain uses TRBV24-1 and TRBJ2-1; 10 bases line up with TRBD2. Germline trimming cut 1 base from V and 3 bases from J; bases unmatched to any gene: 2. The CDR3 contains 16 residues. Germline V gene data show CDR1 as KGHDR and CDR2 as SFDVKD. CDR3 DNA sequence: TGTGCCACCAGTGATTTAGCGGGAGGGGGCTACAATGAGCAGTTCTTC. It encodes CATSDLAGGGYNEQFF.

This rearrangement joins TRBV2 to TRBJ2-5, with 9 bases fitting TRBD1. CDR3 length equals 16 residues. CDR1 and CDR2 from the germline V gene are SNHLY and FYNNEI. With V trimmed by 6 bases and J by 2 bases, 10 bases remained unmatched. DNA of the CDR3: TGTGCCAGCAGGCTCGGGACAGGGACCATGCAAGAGACCCAGTACTTC. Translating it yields CASRLGTGTMQETQYF.

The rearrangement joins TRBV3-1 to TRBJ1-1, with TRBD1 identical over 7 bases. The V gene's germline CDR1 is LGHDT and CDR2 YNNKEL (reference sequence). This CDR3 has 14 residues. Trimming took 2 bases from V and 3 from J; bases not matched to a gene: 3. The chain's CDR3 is CASSQWTGDTEAFF. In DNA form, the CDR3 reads TGTGCCAGCAGCCAATGGACAGGAGACACTGAAGCTTTCTTT.

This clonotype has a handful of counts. DNA of the CDR3: TGCAGCGTTGTTCGAGGGGGGATGAACACTGAAGCTTTCTTT. Amino acid sequence: CSVVRGGMNTEAFF. The chain carries TRBV29-1 and TRBJ1-1; D may be TRBD1 (6 bases). Germline CDR1 is SQVTM and CDR2 is ANQGSEA. V lost 4 bases and J 0 bases, leaving 12 bases between the germline ends. This CDR3 spans 14 amino acids. Filled out from reference TRBV29-1 and TRBJ1-1, the complete variable domain reads SAVISQKPSRDICQRGTSLTIQCQVDSQVTMMFWYRQQPGQSLTLIATANQGSEATYESGFVIDKFPISRPNLTFSTLTVSNMSPEDSSIYLCSVVRGGMNTEAFFGQGTRLTVV.

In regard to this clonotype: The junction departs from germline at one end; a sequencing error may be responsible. In DNA form, the CDR3 reads TGTGCCAGCATTGAATATCCCAGGGCGGACAGGGGTCGTGAAAAACTGTTTTTT. The encoded protein is CASIEYPRADRGREKLFF. The rearrangement links TRBV2 to TRBJ1-4, with 9 bases identical to TRBD1. The germline CDR1 and CDR2 sequences are SNHLY and FYNNEI. This CDR3 has 18 residues.

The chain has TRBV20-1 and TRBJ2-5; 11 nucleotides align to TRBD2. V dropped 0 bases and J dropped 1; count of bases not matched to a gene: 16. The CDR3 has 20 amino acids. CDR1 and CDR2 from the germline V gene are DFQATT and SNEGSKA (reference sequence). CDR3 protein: CSARDGPLAGGYRRQETQYF. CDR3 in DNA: TGCAGTGCTAGAGATGGGCCTTTAGCGGGGGGGTATCGGCGCCAAGAGACCCAGTACTTC.

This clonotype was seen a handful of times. The DNA of the CDR3 is TGTGCCAGCAGCTTAGCGAGTCAGTTCCAAGAGACCCAGTACTTC. This translates into CASSLASQFQETQYF. The rearrangement joins TRBV7-6 to TRBJ2-5; no clear D. CDR1 and CDR2 (germline): SGHVS, FNYEAQ. The CDR3 sequence is 15 residues long. V lost 0 bases, J lost 1 base, and 9 bases lay in between.

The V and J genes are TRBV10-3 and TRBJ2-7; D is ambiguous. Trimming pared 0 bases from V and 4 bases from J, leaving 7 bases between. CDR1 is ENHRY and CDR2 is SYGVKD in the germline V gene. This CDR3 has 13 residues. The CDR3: CAISESGPYEQYF. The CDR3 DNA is TGTGCCATCAGTGAGTCGGGTCCTTACGAGCAGTACTTC.

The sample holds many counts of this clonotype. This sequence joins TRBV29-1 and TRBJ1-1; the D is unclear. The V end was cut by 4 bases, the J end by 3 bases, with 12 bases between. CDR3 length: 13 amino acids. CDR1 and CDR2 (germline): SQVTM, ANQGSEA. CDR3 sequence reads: CSVGSGLDTEAFF. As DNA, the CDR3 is TGCAGCGTTGGTTCCGGGTTGGACACTGAAGCTTTCTTT.

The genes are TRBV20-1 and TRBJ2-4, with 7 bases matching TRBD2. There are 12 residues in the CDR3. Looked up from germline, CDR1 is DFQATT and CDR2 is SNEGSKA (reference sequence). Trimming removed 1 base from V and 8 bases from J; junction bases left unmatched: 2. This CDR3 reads CSARGGGDIQYF. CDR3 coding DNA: TGCAGTGCTAGAGGGGGAGGGGACATTCAGTACTTC.

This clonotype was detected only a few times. The CDR3 DNA reads as TGTGTTTGTGCGGGGGGGCTCGTCGGGGAGCTGTTTTTT. Translated: CVCAGGLVGELFF. This chain connects TRBV12-3 or TRBV12-4 to TRBJ2-2; 9 bases line up with TRBD2. The CDR3 spans 13 residues.

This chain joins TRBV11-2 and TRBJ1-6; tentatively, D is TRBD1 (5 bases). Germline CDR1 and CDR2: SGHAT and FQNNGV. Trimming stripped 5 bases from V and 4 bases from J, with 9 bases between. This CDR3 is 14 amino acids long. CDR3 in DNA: TGTGCCAGCAGCGAGGGACGGTATAATTCACCCCTCCACTTT. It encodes CASSEGRYNSPLHF.

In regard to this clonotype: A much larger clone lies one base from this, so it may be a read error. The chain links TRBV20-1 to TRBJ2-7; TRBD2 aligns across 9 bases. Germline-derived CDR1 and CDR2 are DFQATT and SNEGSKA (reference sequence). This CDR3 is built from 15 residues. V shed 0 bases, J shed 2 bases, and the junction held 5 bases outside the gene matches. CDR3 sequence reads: CSARDLASGAYEQYF. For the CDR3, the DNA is TGCAGTGCTAGAGATTTGGCTAGCGGGGCCTACGAGCAGTACTTC.

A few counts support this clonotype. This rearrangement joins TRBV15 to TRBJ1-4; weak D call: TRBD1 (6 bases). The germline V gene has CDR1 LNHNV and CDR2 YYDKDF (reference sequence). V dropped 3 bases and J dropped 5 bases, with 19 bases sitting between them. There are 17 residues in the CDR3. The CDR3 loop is CATSRGAKGWENEKLFF. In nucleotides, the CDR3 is TGTGCCACCAGCAGGGGGGCAAAGGGGTGGGAAAATGAAAAACTGTTTTTT. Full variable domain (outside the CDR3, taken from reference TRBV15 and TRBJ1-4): DAMVIQNPRYQVTQFGKPVTLSCSQTLNHNVMYWYQQKSSQAPKLLFHYYDKDFNNEADTPDNFQSRRPNTSFCFLDIRSPGLGDTAMYLCATSRGAKGWENEKLFFGSGTQLSVL.